Presented here are 30 T cell receptor beta chains from one specimen sequenced in a study of vaccination and CD4 T cells after COVID-19. TCRdb reanalysed the PCR reads using MiXCR and keeps one entry per CDR3 protein. This table holds some 22,000 distinct CDR3 sequences, 45% to 60% found once. The material sequenced was CD4+ T cells from blood, taken before SARS-CoV-2 vaccination. These receptor sequences come from a human donor who had recovered from COVID-19.

This chain links TRBV6-1 with TRBJ2-5; 7 positions match TRBD1. Germline V gives CDR1 MNHNS, CDR2 SASEGT. After removal of 7 bases from V and 5 bases from J, the junction contained 10 bases not matched to a gene. This CDR3 comprises 14 residues. In DNA form, the CDR3 reads TGTGCCAGCACCTACAGGGGTCCTCGGGAGACCCAGTACTTC. Its protein is CASTYRGPRETQYF.

This clonotype was observed once. This sequence joins TRBV2 and TRBJ2-7; D assignment may be TRBD1 or TRBD2 (5 bases each). The germline V gene has CDR1 SNHLY and CDR2 FYNNEI. Trimming pared 6 bases from V and 3 bases from J, leaving 15 bases between. There are 14 residues in the CDR3. In DNA, the CDR3 is TGTGCCAGCAGAGCTACCGGGGCGCACTACGAGCAGTACTTC. Its translation: CASRATGAHYEQYF.

The rearrangement joins TRBV6-1 to TRBJ2-4; a weak D match, TRBD2 (6 bases). This CDR3 is 14 amino acids long. V dropped 6 bases and J dropped 0 bases, with 9 bases sitting between them. Germline CDR1 MNHNS, CDR2 SASEGT. CDR3 in amino acids: CASSRLVAKNIQYF. The CDR3, as DNA: TGTGCCAGCAGCCGACTAGTAGCCAAAAACATTCAGTACTTC.

The rearrangement joins TRBV12-3 or TRBV12-4 to TRBJ2-5; D is uncertain. The V gene lost 0 bases and the J gene lost 0 bases, with 14 bases spanning the gap. This CDR3 region has 17 residues. The CDR3 region has the DNA TGTGCCAGCAGTTTAGCGCTGAATACCCTGTACCAAGAGACCCAGTACTTC. Translating gives CASSLALNTLYQETQYF.

The V call is TRBV20-1, the J call TRBJ2-7; 8 bases line up with TRBD1. The CDR3 has 13 residues. Looked up from germline, CDR1 is DFQATT and CDR2 is SNEGSKA (reference sequence). V dropped 6 bases and J dropped 2; count of bases not matched to a gene: 6. CDR3 region: CSATRQGTYEQYF. CDR3 nucleotides: TGCAGTGCCACCCGACAGGGGACCTACGAGCAGTACTTC.

The chain joins TRBV6-2 or TRBV6-3 to TRBJ2-5, with D uncertain. The CDR3 contains 12 residues. Trimming removed 2 bases at V and 12 bases at J, with 13 bases between. Germline V gives CDR1 MNHEY, CDR2 SVGEGT. The CDR3 nucleotides read TGTGCCAGCAGTTACCCGGTTGGCGACAAGTACTTC. It translates to CASSYPVGDKYF.

This clonotype appeared a few times. The V and J genes are TRBV20-1 and TRBJ1-2; a possible D gene is TRBD1 (5 bases). The CDR3 runs 14 residues. V lost 6 bases and J 2 bases, leaving 16 bases between the germline ends. The germline V gene has CDR1 DFQATT and CDR2 SNEGSKA (reference sequence). The CDR3 DNA reads TGCAGTGCCAACCAGGGCCTAGGGAACTATGGCTACACCTTC. It translates to CSANQGLGNYGYTF.

Written as DNA, the CDR3 is TGTGCCAGCAGTGAAATAGGTGATACGCAGTATTTT. It codes for CASSEIGDTQYF. This chain connects TRBV2 to TRBJ2-3; D unclear. Per germline, CDR1 SNHLY and CDR2 FYNNEI. V was trimmed by 2 bases and J by 6 bases, leaving 6 bases between them. The CDR3 covers 12 residues.

The chain employs TRBV6-2 or TRBV6-3 and TRBJ2-7; 7 bases are a match to TRBD2. Trimming at V came to 2 bases and at J to 2 bases, leaving 3 bases not matched to a gene. This CDR3 has 14 amino acids. The germline gives CDR1 MNHEY, CDR2 SVGEGT. CDR3: CASSYPSGPYEQYF. DNA of the CDR3: TGTGCCAGCAGTTACCCTAGCGGACCCTACGAGCAGTACTTC.

This chain uses TRBV20-1 with TRBJ2-6; D unclear. In germline, CDR1 is DFQATT, CDR2 SNEGSKA (reference sequence). The CDR3 has 11 amino acids. V was trimmed by 4 bases and J by 8 bases, leaving 6 bases between them. The CDR3 region is CSAKRSNVLTF. The DNA for the CDR3 is TGCAGTGCTAAAAGATCCAACGTCCTGACTTTC.

The sample holds a few counts of this clonotype. The rearrangement joins TRBV20-1 to TRBJ2-2; 14 positions agree with TRBD2. This CDR3 spans 18 amino acids. V lost 6 bases to trimming and J lost 2 bases; unmatched junction nucleotides: 11. The germline V gene encodes CDR1 DFQATT and CDR2 SNEGSKA (reference sequence). The CDR3 protein is CSATPGLAGEANTGELFF. The CDR3 DNA reads as TGCAGTGCAACTCCGGGACTAGCGGGAGAGGCTAACACCGGGGAGCTGTTTTTT.

This clonotype was seen a handful of times. This chain joins TRBV7-3 and TRBJ2-2, with 11 positions matching TRBD2. CDR1 is SGHTA and CDR2 is FQGTGA in the germline V gene. The trim removed 1 base at V and 4 bases at J, leaving 5 bases unmatched. The CDR3 is 17 amino acids. In DNA form, the CDR3 reads TGTGCCAGCAGCTTAAGAGGTAGCGGGAGGGCCACCGGGGAGCTGTTTTTT. Translation: CASSLRGSGRATGELFF. Full variable domain (remainder filled in from reference TRBV7-3 and TRBJ2-2): GAGVSQTPSNKVTEKGKYVELRCDPISGHTALYWYRQSLGQGPEFLIYFQGTGAADDSGLPNDRFFAVRPEGSVSTLKIQRTERGDSAVYLCASSLRGSGRATGELFFGEGSRLTVL.

The rearrangement joins TRBV28 to TRBJ1-1, with a possible D match to TRBD1 (6 bases). The CDR3 has 17 amino acids. Per the germline V gene, CDR1 is MDHEN and CDR2 is SYDVKM. The V and J ends lost 8 bases and 4 bases respectively, with 26 bases between them. Here the CDR3 reads CASRPRLRDTGGTEAFF. In nucleotides, the CDR3 is TGTGCCAGCCGACCTCGCCTCCGGGACACAGGTGGCACTGAAGCTTTCTTT.

Comment on this clonotype: Sequence at one end of the junction differs from germline and may be a read error. The gene calls are TRBV2 and TRBJ1-1; D perhaps matches TRBD1 (6 bases). The CDR3 has 13 amino acids. Germline loops: CDR1 SNHLY, CDR2 FYNNEI. The CDR3 is CASRETGNTEALF. The CDR3 nucleotides read TGTGCCAGCAGGGAAACAGGGAACACTGAAGCTCTCTTT.

For the CDR3, the DNA is TGTGCCAGCAGCTTAACTGGGGACATTCAGTACTTC. It translates to CASSLTGDIQYF. The chain employs TRBV7-9 and TRBJ2-4, with D unresolved. Deletions cut 2 bases from V and 8 bases from J, with 7 bases between. Germline loops: CDR1 SEHNR, CDR2 FQNEAQ (reference sequence). The CDR3 has 12 residues. Full variable domain (remainder filled in from reference TRBV7-9 and TRBJ2-4): DTGVSQNPRHKITKRGQNVTFRCDPISEHNRLYWYRQTLGQGPEFLTYFQNEAQLEKSRLLSDRFSAERPKGSFSTLEIQRTEQGDSAMYLCASSLTGDIQYFGAGTRLSVL.

The V call is TRBV2, the J call TRBJ2-3, with D perhaps matching TRBD1 or TRBD2 (7 bases each). Germline assignment: CDR1 SNHLY and CDR2 FYNNEI. The CDR3 is 15 amino acids. V was shortened by 5 bases and J by 0 bases, with 12 bases between the two germline ends. This CDR3 reads CASSRQGGSTDTQYF. CDR3 DNA: TGTGCCAGCAGTAGACAGGGAGGGAGCACAGATACGCAGTATTTT.

The chain carries TRBV5-4 and TRBJ2-5; D may be TRBD1 (6 bases). CDR1 SGHNT and CDR2 YYREEE come from the germline V gene (reference sequence). The ends were cut back, 2 bases at V and 1 base at J, with 9 bases in the middle. This CDR3 has 14 residues. CDR3 nucleotides: TGTGCCAGCAGCTTTTGGGGGCTCCAAGAGACCCAGTACTTC. Translated, it gives CASSFWGLQETQYF.

This clonotype was detected only a few times. This rearrangement joins TRBV19 to TRBJ1-2; D gene uncertain. The CDR3 runs 15 residues. Germline V CDR1 and CDR2: LNHDA, SQIVND (reference sequence). Trimming left V 4 bases short and J 2 bases short, with 14 bases between. CDR3 nucleotide sequence: TGTGCCAGTAGTACCCCTACACCAACGAACTATGGCTACACCTTC. As protein: CASSTPTPTNYGYTF.

The chain couples TRBV28 to TRBJ1-3, with 7 bases that match TRBD1. After removal of 8 bases from V and 1 base from J, the junction contained 8 bases not matched to a gene. From germline, CDR1 is MDHEN and CDR2 SYDVKM. The CDR3 runs 15 residues. The CDR3 region has the DNA TGTGCCAGCGTAGGAGGGGGCGCGTCTGGAAACACCATATATTTT. Translating gives CASVGGGASGNTIYF.

This clonotype was found a few times. This chain connects TRBV6-2 or TRBV6-3 to TRBJ1-5; D is perhaps TRBD1 (6 bases). With 8 bases removed from V and 5 bases from J, the gap between germline ends came to 19 bases. CDR1 and CDR2 from the germline V gene are MNHEY and SVGEGT. This CDR3 comprises 15 residues. The CDR3 DNA reads as TGTGCCAGCGGGGACCCGGGACAAGGACATCAGCCCCAGCATTTT. It is translated as CASGDPGQGHQPQHF.

This chain joins TRBV18 and TRBJ1-6; weak D call: TRBD1 (6 bases). V was clipped by 5 bases and J by 6 bases, with 14 bases between them. The CDR3 sequence is 15 residues long. The germline V gene encodes CDR1 KGHSH and CDR2 LQKENI. Here the CDR3 reads CASSRTGSANSPLHF. In DNA form, the CDR3 reads TGTGCCAGCTCAAGAACAGGGTCGGCTAATTCACCCCTCCACTTT.

This clonotype was seen more than once but under ten times. The rearrangement links TRBV19 to TRBJ2-3; D may be TRBD1 or TRBD2 (6 bases each). Trimming removed 4 bases at V and 9 bases at J, with 14 bases between. Germline values: CDR1 LNHDA, CDR2 SQIVND (reference sequence). The CDR3 is made up of 13 amino acids. CDR3 sequence (DNA): TGTGCCAGTAGTACCTCCCGGAGGGGGACGCAGTATTTT. Protein product: CASSTSRRGTQYF. Looking up the rest from reference TRBV19 and TRBJ2-3 gives the full variable domain: DGGITQSPKYLFRKEGQNVTLSCEQNLNHDAMYWYRQDPGQGLRLIYYSQIVNDFQKGDIAEGYSVSREKKESFPLTVTSAQKNPTAFYLCASSTSRRGTQYFGPGTRLTVL.

This clonotype was picked up a small number of times. Here the CDR3 reads CASSPQTGQVEAFF. DNA of the CDR3: TGTGCCAGCAGCCCCCAAACGGGACAGGTTGAAGCTTTCTTT. The rearrangement links TRBV7-2 to TRBJ1-1; 8 bases agree with TRBD1. Trimming removed 5 bases from V and 7 bases from J; junction bases left unmatched: 9. The CDR3 is made up of 14 amino acids. The germline CDR1 and CDR2 sequences are SGHTA and FQGNSA.

J is TRBJ1-2 and V is TRBV18; 7 positions agree with TRBD1. Germline V lookup: CDR1 KGHSH, CDR2 LQKENI. The CDR3 contains 14 residues. Trimming at V came to 3 bases and at J to 3 bases, leaving 4 bases not matched to a gene. The CDR3 here is CASSPGQVYYGYTF. The DNA for the CDR3 is TGTGCCAGCTCACCCGGACAGGTTTACTATGGCTACACCTTC.

The chain employs TRBV12-3 or TRBV12-4 and TRBJ2-5; D is possibly TRBD1 (5 bases). The CDR3 spans 13 residues. Trimming took 6 bases from V and 4 from J, leaving 12 bases between them. Written as DNA, the CDR3 is TGTGCCAGCAGCATGGGTAGGGGAGAGACCCAGTACTTC. The encoded protein is CASSMGRGETQYF.

This clonotype turned up a few times. This sequence joins TRBV5-4 and TRBJ2-3; 7 bases agree with TRBD1. The CDR3 has 15 amino acids. From germline, CDR1 is SGHNT and CDR2 YYREEE (reference sequence). Unmatched junction bases numbered 9, after V lost 4 bases and J lost 4 bases. The CDR3 sequence is CASSLRDRSADTQYF. In nucleotides, the CDR3 is TGTGCCAGCAGCCTACGGGACAGATCTGCAGATACGCAGTATTTT.

This chain connects TRBV7-9 to TRBJ2-6, with TRBD1 identical over 10 bases. From germline, CDR1 is SEHNR and CDR2 FQNEAQ (reference sequence). This CDR3 region has 19 residues. The V segment lost 4 bases and the J segment 0 bases; nucleotides outside the gene matches: 9. For the CDR3, the DNA is TGTGCCAGCAGCTCCTGGGACAGGGGATTTTCCTCTGGGGCCAACGTCCTGACTTTC. As protein: CASSSWDRGFSSGANVLTF. Supplemented by reference TRBV7-9 and TRBJ2-6, the full variable domain reads DTGVSQNPRHKITKRGQNVTFRCDPISEHNRLYWYRQTLGQGPEFLTYFQNEAQLEKSRLLSDRFSAERPKGSFSTLEIQRTEQGDSAMYLCASSSWDRGFSSGANVLTFGAGSRLTVL.

This clonotype has just one count. This chain joins TRBV6-2 or TRBV6-3 and TRBJ2-6; maybe TRBD1 (5 bases). V was pared by 5 bases and J by 2 bases, with 10 bases between. Germline V lookup: CDR1 MNHEY, CDR2 SVGEGT. CDR3 length: 15 amino acids. Here the CDR3 DNA reads TGTGCCAGCAGTGTGGCAGGGACTGGGGCCAACGTCCTGACTTTC. Protein product: CASSVAGTGANVLTF.

The rearrangement joins TRBV5-1 to TRBJ2-5, with TRBD2 identical over 10 bases. The CDR3 runs to 19 residues. In germline, CDR1 is SGHRS, CDR2 YFSETQ. The V segment lost 4 bases and the J segment 4 bases; nucleotides outside the gene matches: 19. CDR3 DNA sequence: TGCGCCAGCAGCCTCCCCCCCGCTGGGACTAGCGAGTTGGGAGAGACCCAGTACTTC. Translated: CASSLPPAGTSELGETQYF.

The V call is TRBV7-3, the J call TRBJ2-2; D unclear. Germline assignment: CDR1 SGHTA and CDR2 FQGTGA. CDR3 size: 13 residues. Trimming cost V 1 base and J 5 bases, with 5 bases left between them. The CDR3 coding sequence is TGTGCCAGCAGCTTAAGCGGTACCGGGGAGCTGTTTTTT. It yields the protein CASSLSGTGELFF.